This entry describes one T cell receptor (beta chain). Its antigen is still unknown. The source of the sample is a study of CXCR3-negative and CXCR3-positive naive CD8 T cells. Study-wide results and limits: TRBV-TRBJ usage was similar across naive CXCR3 subsets but distinct in memory cells. Cryopreserved cells partially lost CXCR3 expression, and fresh PBMCs were used in most assays. More hydrophobic TRB CDR3s occurred in CXCR3-positive than in CXCR3-negative naive cells.

This CDR3 is 15 amino acids long. Per the germline V gene, CDR1 is SQVTM and CDR2 is ANQGSEA. TRB cDNA libraries were made by UMI-labeled 5' RACE. TCRdb re-analyzed the 5' RACE reads; it lists each CDR3 protein once, without DNA. The ten top clones account for around 0.45%, within a sample of 45,000 to 60,000 distinct CDR3 sequences. The receptor comes from a human donor in good health. Some clones in this sample may be carry-over from other donors' samples. The chain has TRBV29-1 and TRBJ2-1; the D call from TCRdb, TRBD1, cannot be confirmed without DNA. Material for sequencing was naive CXCR3- CD8+ T cells from blood. Subset reported: CD45RO-CCR7+CD27+CD95- naive CD8+ T cells lacking CXCR3 (TNR3-). The CDR3 loop is CSAAGRDLSYNEQFF.